The 17 T cell receptor beta chains below come from one sample, sequenced in a study of OX40 agonist ivuxolimab in advanced cancers. The method behind the library was the immunoSEQ multiplex PCR assay. The source is immuneACCESS, and TCRdb retained only in-frame sequences with V and J called. Part of the clones is not carried over; for the studies checked, unresolved V genes explain less than half of this, and the remainder is unexplained. The sample table records about 29,000 clones; roughly nine tenths of these occur just once. The leading ten clones occupy roughly a tenth of the sample. Specimen: CD4+ or CD8+ T cells sorted from blood, collected in a trial of the OX40 agonist ivuxolimab. Receptors originate from an adult with an advanced solid tumor such as melanoma, head and neck, liver or kidney cancer.

This chain joins TRBV6-1 and TRBJ1-6, with 8 nucleotides matching TRBD1. J gave up 6 bases and V 2 bases, and 3 bases lay outside the gene matches. The CDR3 consists of 15 residues. Germline CDR1 MNHNS, CDR2 SASEGT. CDR3 amino acids: CASSEFQGANSPLHF. In DNA form, the CDR3 reads TGTGCCAGCAGTGAATTCCAGGGGGCTAATTCACCCCTCCACTTT.

This rearrangement joins TRBV7-6 to TRBJ1-6, with D maybe TRBD1 (6 bases). Trimming removed 5 bases at V and 4 bases at J, with 15 bases between. There are 16 residues in the CDR3. Germline lookup yields CDR1 SGHVS and CDR2 FNYEAQ. The CDR3 loop reads CASSNTLGHYNSPLHF. The CDR3, as DNA: TGTGCCAGCAGCAATACGCTGGGACATTATAATTCACCCCTCCACTTT.

The rearrangement joins TRBV4-2 to TRBJ2-2; no definite D call. The CDR3 is 13 residues long. The germline gives CDR1 LGHNA, CDR2 YNFKEQ. The ends were cut back, 0 bases at V and 5 bases at J, with 4 bases in the middle. The CDR3 nucleotides are TGTGCCAGCAGCCAAGATCGGACCGGGGAGCTGTTTTTT. Protein product: CASSQDRTGELFF.

V and J are TRBV12-5 and TRBJ1-1, with 7 bases aligning to TRBD1. V shed 6 bases and J 5 bases; nucleotides not matched to a gene: 3. CDR3 size: 12 residues. Germline CDR1 LGHNT, CDR2 FRNRAP. This CDR3 is CASGPTGTEAFF. The DNA for the CDR3 is TGTGCTAGTGGCCCGACAGGGACTGAAGCTTTCTTT.

V gene TRBV9 combines with J gene TRBJ2-3; no clear D. The V gene's germline CDR1 is SGDLS and CDR2 YYNGEE. The CDR3 sequence is 11 residues long. Trimming shortened V by 3 bases and J by 4 bases, and 3 bases separated the two germline ends. The CDR3, as DNA: TGTGCCAGCAGCGACGCAGATACGCAGTATTTT. Its translation: CASSDADTQYF. Combining the CDR3 with reference TRBV9 and TRBJ2-3 gives the whole variable domain DSGVTQTPKHLITATGQRVTLRCSPRSGDLSVYWYQQSLDQGLQFLIQYYNGEERAKGNILERFSAQQFPDLHSELNLSSLELGDSALYFCASSDADTQYFGPGTRLTVL.

V gene TRBV28 combines with J gene TRBJ2-5; tentatively, D is TRBD1 (5 bases). The V gene's germline CDR1 is MDHEN and CDR2 SYDVKM. CDR3 length: 17 amino acids. Trimming pared 4 bases from V and 3 bases from J, leaving 21 bases between. CDR3 nucleotide sequence: TGTGCCAGCAGTTCGGACGTCTTACAGGTTCACAAAGAGACCCAGTACTTC. It encodes CASSSDVLQVHKETQYF.

This rearrangement joins TRBV4-3 to TRBJ1-3; D is undetermined. Germline V gene sequence: CDR1 LGHNA, CDR2 YSLEER. V lost 3 bases, J lost 2 bases, and 8 bases lay in between. This CDR3 region has 14 residues. CDR3 sequence (DNA): TGCGCCAGCAGCCAGATAATGACTGGAAACACCATATATTTT. Encoded protein: CASSQIMTGNTIYF.

This clone was seen a handful of times. This sequence joins TRBV6-4 and TRBJ2-3, with D perhaps matching TRBD2 (6 bases). V lost 3 bases and J 6 bases, leaving 16 bases between the germline ends. CDR1 and CDR2 (germline): MRHNA, SNTAGT. CDR3 length: 15 residues. CDR3: CASSEVSGAGDTQYF. Written as DNA, the CDR3 is TGTGCCAGCAGTGAAGTGTCGGGAGCTGGGGATACGCAGTATTTT.

This chain joins TRBV7-3 and TRBJ2-2, with D unclear. This CDR3 is 15 amino acids long. Germline V gene sequence: CDR1 SGHTA, CDR2 FQGTGA. V was trimmed by 5 bases and J by 2 bases, leaving 12 bases between them. The CDR3 region has the DNA TGTGCCAGCAGCCTGGACGGAGCTAACACCGGGGAGCTGTTTTTT. This encodes CASSLDGANTGELFF.

The chain couples TRBV19 to TRBJ2-5; 10 bases are a match to TRBD2. The trim removed 7 bases at V and 5 bases at J, leaving 7 bases unmatched. Germline loops: CDR1 LNHDA, CDR2 SQIVND (reference sequence). This CDR3 contains 14 residues. The CDR3 DNA is TGTGCCAGTAAATCTAGCGGGAGAGGGGAGACCCAGTACTTC. It specifies CASKSSGRGETQYF.

The V call is TRBV9, the J call TRBJ1-3; D is unclear. The CDR3 runs 16 residues. Germline-derived CDR1 and CDR2 are SGDLS and YYNGEE. The germline V and J ends were trimmed by 0 bases and 0 bases, with 10 bases remaining between them. In DNA, the CDR3 is TGTGCCAGCAGCGTAGCTACAGAGGGCTCTGGAAACACCATATATTTT. Its translation is CASSVATEGSGNTIYF. The complete variable domain, with remaining parts taken from reference TRBV9 and TRBJ1-3, reads DSGVTQTPKHLITATGQRVTLRCSPRSGDLSVYWYQQSLDQGLQFLIQYYNGEERAKGNILERFSAQQFPDLHSELNLSSLELGDSALYFCASSVATEGSGNTIYFGEGSWLTVV.

The V call is TRBV9, the J call TRBJ2-5; weak D call: TRBD1 (6 bases). Per the germline V gene, CDR1 is SGDLS and CDR2 is YYNGEE. Trimming took off 3 bases at V and 1 base at J, with 10 bases between the two ends. The CDR3 spans 14 residues. The CDR3 coding sequence is TGTGCCAGCAGCGCCAGGGGCCTCCAAGAGACCCAGTACTTC. Translated, it gives CASSARGLQETQYF.

The J gene is TRBJ2-1, the V gene TRBV19; 7 bases fit TRBD2. CDR3 length equals 14 residues. From germline, CDR1 is LNHDA and CDR2 SQIVND (reference sequence). V shed 1 base and J 7 bases; nucleotides not matched to a gene: 4. The CDR3 sequence is CASSIGGSGNEQFF. The CDR3 nucleotides are TGTGCCAGTAGTATAGGCGGGAGCGGGAATGAGCAGTTCTTC. The full variable domain, rest sourced from reference TRBV19 and TRBJ2-1, is DGGITQSPKYLFRKEGQNVTLSCEQNLNHDAMYWYRQDPGQGLRLIYYSQIVNDFQKGDIAEGYSVSREKKESFPLTVTSAQKNPTAFYLCASSIGGSGNEQFFGPGTRLTVL.

This clone has just one count. The V and J genes are TRBV19 and TRBJ2-7; either TRBD1 or TRBD2 may fit D (5 bases each). The CDR3 totals 15 residues. Trimming removed 8 bases from V and 2 bases from J, with 19 bases in between. Germline V gene lookup returns CDR1 LNHDA and CDR2 SQIVND (reference sequence). CDR3 sequence reads: CASGGTASPPYEQYF. The CDR3 DNA reads as TGTGCCAGTGGGGGAACGGCCTCCCCCCCCTACGAGCAGTACTTC.

This clone was seen just once. The chain is built from TRBV5-4 and TRBJ2-5, with D possibly TRBD2 on 6 matching bases. Trimming cost V 4 bases and J 2 bases, with 15 bases left between them. Germline loops: CDR1 SGHNT, CDR2 YYREEE (reference sequence). This CDR3 has 15 residues. The CDR3 DNA is TGTGCCAGCAGCGAGGGACTTCGGCGGCAAGAGACCCAGTACTTC. Residues: CASSEGLRRQETQYF.

The genes are TRBV19 and TRBJ1-6; 9 nucleotides align to TRBD1. V lost 8 bases to trimming and J lost 4 bases; unmatched junction nucleotides: 3. Germline values: CDR1 LNHDA, CDR2 SQIVND (reference sequence). The CDR3 totals 14 residues. The CDR3 DNA is TGTGCCAGTCGGGACAGGGTTTATAATTCACCCCTCCACTTT. Its protein product is CASRDRVYNSPLHF.

The chain joins TRBV4-1 to TRBJ2-3, with a possible D match to TRBD2 (6 bases). Per germline, CDR1 MGHRA and CDR2 YSYEKL. CDR3 size: 15 residues. V lost 5 bases and J lost 2, with 14 bases in between. As DNA, the CDR3 is TGCGCCAGCAGCGAGATAGCGGATACCACAGATACGCAGTATTTT. The encoded protein is CASSEIADTTDTQYF.